This T cell receptor (beta chain) was obtained from a study of cytomegalovirus exposure and HLA in healthy donors. As for the study in general: Roughly 80% of several hundred genotyped donors fell in the Caucasian-associated ancestry cluster.

Germline V CDR1 and CDR2: SGHDT, YYEEEE. V gave up 4 bases and J gave up 3 bases, with 11 bases separating them. The CDR3 spans 13 residues. The PCR was carried out with 60 Vbeta primers and 13 Jbeta primers. Sequencing was performed with immunoSEQ multiplex PCR; in TCRdb, only in-frame clones are kept and a portion is missing. Altogether under 250,000 clones are present, about 80% being singletons, with the ten largest covering 1.5% to 2%. The chain couples TRBV5-6 to TRBJ2-7; D possibly corresponds to TRBD1 (5 bases). This TCR was recovered from a young man in good health and CMV-seronegative. Sequenced material: PBMCs. The CDR3 loop is CASSPDSGYEQYF. CDR3 DNA: TGTGCCAGCAGCCCTGACAGTGGCTACGAGCAGTACTTC.